This TCR beta chain was recovered during a study of cytomegalovirus exposure and HLA in healthy donors. Overall study results and limits: Presence/absence analyses assumed roughly uniform sequencing depth across donors.

This clone was counted a single time. Its target is not known. Germline CDR1 LGHNA, CDR2 YSLEER. The CDR3 is made up of 17 amino acids. V lost 0 bases and J 7 bases, leaving 19 bases between the germline ends. Primers for the PCR totalled 60 Vbeta and 13 Jbeta. The table came from immunoSEQ multiplex PCR; TCRdb's copy has only in-frame clones and leaves some out. The table records about 120,000 clones, about four fifths of them present only once. The sample comprised PBMCs. The source is a woman in her 30s in good health and CMV-seronegative. This chain connects TRBV4-3 to TRBJ2-1; a weak D match, TRBD1 (5 bases). Written as DNA, the CDR3 is TGCGCCAGCAGCCAAGATTTCAGGGTTGGAGTAGTGAATGAGCAGTTCTTC. Residues: CASSQDFRVGVVNEQFF.